Following are 5 T cell receptor beta chains from one sample sequenced in a study of Ad26.COV2.S vaccination and SARS-CoV-2 variants. As to treatment: some 19 received Ad26.COV2.S at low or high dose, single or two shots; 5 received placebo; per-sample allocation not given. The study sampled participants on day 63 after the first vaccine or placebo injection. Sequencing was performed with immunoSEQ multiplex PCR; in TCRdb, only in-frame clones are kept and a portion is missing. The sample lists roughly 400,000 clones, around 91% occurring once. The sample in question was peripheral blood, obtained in a trial of Ad26.COV2.S vaccine versus placebo. These receptors originate from a person between 18 and 65 years old who received the Ad26.COV2.S COVID-19 vaccine or a placebo.

The V and J genes are TRBV7-3 and TRBJ2-1, with D possibly being TRBD2 (5 bases). CDR1 and CDR2 (germline): SGHTA, FQGTGA. This CDR3 spans 20 amino acids. The ends were cut back, 0 bases at V and 4 bases at J, with 25 bases in the middle. The CDR3 DNA reads TGTGCCAGCAGCTTAACCCGGACCACTAGAACCCTCCTCACATACAATGAGCAGTTCTTC. Its translation is CASSLTRTTRTLLTYNEQFF.

The chain carries TRBV11-2 and TRBJ2-3; 14 bases are a match to TRBD2. Germline CDR1 SGHAT, CDR2 FQNNGV. J was trimmed by 5 bases and V by 4 bases; bases with no gene match: 14. CDR3 length equals 19 residues. In nucleotides, the CDR3 is TGTGCCAGCAGCTCCCGAGCCCCGGGACTAGCGGGAGTAAGAGATACGCAGTATTTT. Its translation is CASSSRAPGLAGVRDTQYF.

The chain joins TRBV19 to TRBJ2-1; 8 positions agree with TRBD1. J gave up 9 bases and V 5 bases, and 9 bases lay outside the gene matches. Germline V gene sequence: CDR1 LNHDA, CDR2 SQIVND (reference sequence). This CDR3 is built from 14 residues. CDR3 sequence reads: CASSPDRGRPEQFF. The DNA of the CDR3 is TGTGCCAGTAGTCCCGACAGGGGACGGCCTGAGCAGTTCTTC.

This chain links TRBV11-2 with TRBJ2-2; 11 nucleotides match TRBD2. The junction had 5 bases not matched to a gene; V was cut back by 0 bases and J by 2 bases. Per germline, CDR1 SGHAT and CDR2 FQNNGV. The CDR3 totals 18 residues. CDR3 in amino acids: CASSLDRTSGSNTGELFF. The CDR3 DNA reads as TGTGCCAGCAGCTTAGATCGGACTAGCGGGTCCAACACCGGGGAGCTGTTTTTT.

The chain uses TRBV7-9 and TRBJ2-1; 14 bases are shared with TRBD2. The V gene's germline CDR1 is SEHNR and CDR2 FQNEAQ (reference sequence). CDR3 length equals 16 residues. The trim removed 5 bases at V and 10 bases at J, leaving 10 bases unmatched. Here the CDR3 reads CASSIPGLAGAKEQFF. The CDR3 DNA is TGTGCCAGCAGCATACCGGGACTAGCGGGAGCTAAGGAGCAGTTCTTC.